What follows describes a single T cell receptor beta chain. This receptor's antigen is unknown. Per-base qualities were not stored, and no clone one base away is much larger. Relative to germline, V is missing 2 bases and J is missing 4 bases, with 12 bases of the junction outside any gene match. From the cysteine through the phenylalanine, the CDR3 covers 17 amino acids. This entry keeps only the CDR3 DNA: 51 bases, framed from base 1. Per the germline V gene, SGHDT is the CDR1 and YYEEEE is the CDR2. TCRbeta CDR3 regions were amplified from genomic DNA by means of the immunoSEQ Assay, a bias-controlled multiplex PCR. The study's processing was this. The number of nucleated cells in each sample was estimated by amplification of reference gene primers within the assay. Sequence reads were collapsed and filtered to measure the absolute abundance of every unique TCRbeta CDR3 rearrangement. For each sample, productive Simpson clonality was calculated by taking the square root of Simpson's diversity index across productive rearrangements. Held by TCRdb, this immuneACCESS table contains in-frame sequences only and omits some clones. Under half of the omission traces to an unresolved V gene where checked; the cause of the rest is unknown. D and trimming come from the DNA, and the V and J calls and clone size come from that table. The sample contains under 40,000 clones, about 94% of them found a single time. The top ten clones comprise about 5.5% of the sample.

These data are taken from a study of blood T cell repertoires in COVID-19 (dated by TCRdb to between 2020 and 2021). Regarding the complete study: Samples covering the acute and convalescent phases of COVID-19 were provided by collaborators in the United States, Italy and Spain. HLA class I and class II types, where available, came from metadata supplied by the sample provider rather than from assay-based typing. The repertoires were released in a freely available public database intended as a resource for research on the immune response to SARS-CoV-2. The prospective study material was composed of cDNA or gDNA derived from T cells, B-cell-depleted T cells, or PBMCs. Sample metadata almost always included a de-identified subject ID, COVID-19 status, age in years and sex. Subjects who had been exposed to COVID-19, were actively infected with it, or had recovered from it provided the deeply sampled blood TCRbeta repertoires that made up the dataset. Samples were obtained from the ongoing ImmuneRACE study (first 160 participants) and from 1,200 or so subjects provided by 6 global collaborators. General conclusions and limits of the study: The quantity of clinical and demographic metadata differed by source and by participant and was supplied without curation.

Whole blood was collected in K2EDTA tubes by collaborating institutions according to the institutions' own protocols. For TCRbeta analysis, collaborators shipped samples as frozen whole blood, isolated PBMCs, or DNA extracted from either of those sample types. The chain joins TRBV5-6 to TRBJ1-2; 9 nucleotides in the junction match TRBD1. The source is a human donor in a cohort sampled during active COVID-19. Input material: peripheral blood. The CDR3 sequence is CASSFSGQGIFSYGYTF. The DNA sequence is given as TGTGCCAGCAGCTTTTCTGGACAGGGGATTTTCTCCTATGGCTACACCTTC. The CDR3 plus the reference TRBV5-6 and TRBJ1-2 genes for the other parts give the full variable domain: DAGVTQSPTHLIKTRGQQVTLRCSPKSGHDTVSWYQQALGQGPQFIFQYYEEEERQRGNFPDRFSGHQFPNYSSELNVNALLLGDSALYLCASSFSGQGIFSYGYTFGSGTRLTVV.